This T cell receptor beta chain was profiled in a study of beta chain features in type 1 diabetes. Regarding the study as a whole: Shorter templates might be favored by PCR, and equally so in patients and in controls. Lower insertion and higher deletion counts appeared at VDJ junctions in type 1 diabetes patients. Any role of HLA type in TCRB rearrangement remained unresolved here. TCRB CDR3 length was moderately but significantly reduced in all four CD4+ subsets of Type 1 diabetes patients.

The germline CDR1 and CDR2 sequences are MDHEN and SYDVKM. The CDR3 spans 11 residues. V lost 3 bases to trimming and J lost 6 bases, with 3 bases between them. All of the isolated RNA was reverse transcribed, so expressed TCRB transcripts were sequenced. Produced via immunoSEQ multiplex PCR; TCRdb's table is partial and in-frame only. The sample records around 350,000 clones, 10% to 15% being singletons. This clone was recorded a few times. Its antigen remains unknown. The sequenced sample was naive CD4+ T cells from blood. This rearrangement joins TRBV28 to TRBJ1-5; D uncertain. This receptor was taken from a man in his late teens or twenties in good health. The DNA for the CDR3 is TGTGCCAGCAGTTTGAGTCAGCCCCAGCATTTT. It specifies CASSLSQPQHF.